The source of this T cell receptor (beta chain) is a study of beta chain features in type 1 diabetes. General observations from the study: For Type 1 diabetes patients, all four CD4+ subsets carried TCRB CDR3s that were moderately but significantly shorter.

In regard to this clone: The antigen remains undetermined.

Sequenced material consisted of expressed TCRB transcripts (all of the isolated RNA was reverse transcribed). TCRdb keeps only in-frame clones here, not all; method: immunoSEQ multiplex PCR. The profile covers approximately 250,000 clones, with approximately 10% appearing a single time and around 0.018% taken by the ten largest. Input material: naive CD4+ T cells from blood. The clonotype originates from a man in his thirties or forties with type 1 diabetes.

CDR3 in DNA: TGTGCCTGGGGCCCACAGGGGGTGGGGCAGTACTTC. It specifies CAWGPQGVGQYF. This chain links TRBV30 with TRBJ2-7; 8 positions agree with TRBD1. The CDR3 covers 12 residues. Germline CDR1 and CDR2: GTSNPN and SVGIG (reference sequence). J gave up 9 bases and V 5 bases, and 9 bases lay outside the gene matches.